This T cell receptor beta chain comes out of a study of CD8 T cells in Susac syndrome. Overall study findings and caveats: Only a relatively small number of individuals were included in the TCR sequencing and HLA analysis.

This CDR3 has 13 amino acids. The germline V and J ends were trimmed by 2 bases and 10 bases, with 12 bases remaining between them. On this clonotype itself: Antigen unknown.

The RNA, roughly 0.45 to 1 ug, was put through reverse transcription using random hexamers. In TCRdb, the immunoSEQ multiplex PCR reads were re-called with MiXCR into one record per CDR3 protein. Of 400,000 to 550,000 distinct CDR3 sequences in the sample, roughly 85% were seen once. This sequence originates from a human donor with multiple sclerosis. Sequencing input: CD8+ T cells from PBMCs. The chain uses TRBV12-3 or TRBV12-4 and TRBJ2-1; the D gene could be TRBD1 or TRBD2 (5 bases each). The CDR3 DNA reads TGTGCCAGCAGTTTAATACTAGGGGAGGAGCAGTTCTTC. Its protein product is CASSLILGEEQFF.